This entry lists 31 T cell receptor beta chains sequenced from one sample in a study of blood T cell repertoires in COVID-19. Only in-frame clones appear in the TCRdb table, and some are missing; sequencing was by immunoSEQ multiplex PCR. The table lists approximately 300,000 clones, about nine tenths of them singletons. The sequenced sample was PBMCs or T cells enriched from blood (not recorded which). These receptor sequences come from a woman under 30 who had recovered from COVID-19.

The V and J genes are TRBV2 and TRBJ2-5; possibly TRBD1 for D (6 bases). CDR1 and CDR2 from the germline V gene are SNHLY and FYNNEI. The CDR3 loop spans 13 amino acids. V lost 3 bases to trimming and J lost 4 bases, with 9 bases between them. The CDR3 sequence is CASSESRGETQYF. The CDR3 region has the DNA TGTGCCAGCAGTGAGTCCAGGGGAGAGACCCAGTACTTC. The full variable domain, in which reference TRBV2 and TRBJ2-5 provide the parts outside the CDR3, is EPEVTQTPSHQVTQMGQEVILRCVPISNHLYFYWYRQILGQKVEFLVSFYNNEISEKSEIFDDQFSVERPDGSNFTLKIRSTKLEDSAMYFCASSESRGETQYFGPGTRLLVL.

A single count supports this clone. The gene calls are TRBV27 and TRBJ1-6; D is possibly TRBD1 (6 bases). There are 14 residues in the CDR3. The germline V gene encodes CDR1 MNHEY and CDR2 SMNVEV (reference sequence). V was cut by 4 bases and J by 5 bases, with 9 bases left in between. The CDR3 coding sequence is TGTGCCAGCAGTTCCGAGGGGGATAATTCACCCCTCCACTTT. This translates into CASSSEGDNSPLHF.

The rearrangement uses TRBV6-5 and TRBJ1-3; 8 bases map to TRBD1. Germline lookup yields CDR1 MNHEY and CDR2 SVGAGI. The V segment lost 2 bases and the J segment 8 bases; nucleotides outside the gene matches: 11. The CDR3 covers 16 residues. The CDR3 is CASSYGPGGLGDTIYF. CDR3 bases: TGTGCCAGCAGTTACGGCCCAGGGGGCTTGGGAGACACCATATATTTT.

The CDR3 region has the DNA TGTGCCAGCATTCGGGGGGGGAACACTGAAGCTTTCTTT. Protein: CASIRGGNTEAFF. V gene TRBV28 combines with J gene TRBJ1-1, with a weak D call TRBD1 (5 bases). Between the trimmed V and J ends, which lost 7 bases and 1 base, there was a span of 10 bases. CDR1 is MDHEN, CDR2 SYDVKM, per germline. The CDR3 length is 13 residues.

The V gene is TRBV19, the J gene TRBJ1-2, with 8 bases matching TRBD1. This CDR3 contains 14 residues. J was trimmed by 5 bases and V by 3 bases; bases with no gene match: 5. CDR1 and CDR2 from the germline V gene are LNHDA and SQIVND (reference sequence). The CDR3 coding sequence is TGTGCCAGTAGTATGAACAGGGGGGAATATGGCTACACCTTC. Its translation is CASSMNRGEYGYTF.

The chain uses TRBV4-1 and TRBJ2-1; 9 positions agree with TRBD2. The junction had 12 bases not matched to a gene; V was cut back by 0 bases and J by 6 bases. The CDR3 is made up of 18 amino acids. CDR1 MGHRA and CDR2 YSYEKL come from the germline V gene. CDR3 sequence (DNA): TGCGCCAGCAGCCAAGATGGGTCGACTAGCGGAACCTCCAATGAGCAGTTCTTC. This sequence encodes CASSQDGSTSGTSNEQFF.

CDR3 amino acids: CASSLGTGYHTEAFF. The CDR3 DNA follows: TGTGCCAGCAGCTTGGGAACAGGGTACCACACTGAAGCTTTCTTT. This chain uses TRBV11-3 with TRBJ1-1, with D tentatively TRBD1 (6 bases). Germline CDR1 reads SGHNT; CDR2 reads YENEEA. The length of the CDR3 is 15 residues. The germline V and J ends were trimmed by 3 bases and 3 bases, with 14 bases remaining between them.

The CDR3 nucleotides read TGTGCCAGCAGCCCGGGACAGGTGGGCGGTGAGCAGTTCTTC. Residues: CASSPGQVGGEQFF. The chain employs TRBV27 and TRBJ2-1, with 8 nucleotides matching TRBD1. V was pared by 6 bases and J by 9 bases, with 10 bases of the junction left unmatched. The CDR3 totals 14 residues. CDR1 MNHEY and CDR2 SMNVEV come from the germline V gene (reference sequence).

This chain joins TRBV9 and TRBJ1-2, with no clear D. This CDR3 is built from 16 residues. V was cut by 0 bases and J by 0 bases, with 12 bases left in between. Germline lookup yields CDR1 SGDLS and CDR2 YYNGEE. In DNA, the CDR3 is TGTGCCAGCAGCGTAGGTTCGGGAGATTCTAACTATGGCTACACCTTC. Protein product: CASSVGSGDSNYGYTF.

The CDR3 spells CASSQDARELYEQYF. The DNA of the CDR3 is TGTGCCAGCAGCCAAGACGCGCGGGAGCTGTACGAGCAGTACTTC. This sequence joins TRBV4-2 and TRBJ2-7; 7 positions agree with TRBD2. Germline V gene sequence: CDR1 LGHNA, CDR2 YNFKEQ. This CDR3 has 15 amino acids. V gave up 0 bases and J gave up 4 bases; unmatched junction bases: 6.

The gene calls are TRBV6-5 and TRBJ1-2; no reliable D call. Trimming stripped 0 bases from V and 6 bases from J, with 14 bases between. The CDR3 has 15 amino acids. Germline V gene lookup returns CDR1 MNHEY and CDR2 SVGAGI. As DNA, the CDR3 is TGTGCCAGCAGTTACTCGGTAGATCCTCGTGATGGCTACACCTTC. Its translation is CASSYSVDPRDGYTF.

V and J are TRBV9 and TRBJ1-1; 8 nucleotides match TRBD1. Germline V CDR1 and CDR2: SGDLS, YYNGEE. J was trimmed by 5 bases and V by 4 bases; bases with no gene match: 7. The CDR3 contains 14 residues. The CDR3 is CASSLTGTGTEAFF. CDR3 nucleotides: TGTGCCAGCAGCTTGACAGGGACAGGTACTGAAGCTTTCTTT. The whole variable domain, filled in from reference TRBV9 and TRBJ1-1, reads DSGVTQTPKHLITATGQRVTLRCSPRSGDLSVYWYQQSLDQGLQFLIQYYNGEERAKGNILERFSAQQFPDLHSELNLSSLELGDSALYFCASSLTGTGTEAFFGQGTRLTVV.

The CDR3 here is CATTGGSFTGELFF. CDR3 DNA sequence: TGTGCCACCACAGGGGGCTCGTTTACCGGGGAGCTGTTTTTT. This chain connects TRBV15 to TRBJ2-2; 8 bases align to TRBD1. Germline values: CDR1 LNHNV, CDR2 YYDKDF (reference sequence). V shed 7 bases, J shed 5 bases, and the junction held 6 bases outside the gene matches. This CDR3 has 14 residues.

The gene calls are TRBV7-9 and TRBJ2-7; 9 bases fit TRBD1. The germline V gene has CDR1 SEHNR and CDR2 FQNEAQ (reference sequence). There are 16 residues in the CDR3. The J segment lost 0 bases and the V segment lost 3 bases, leaving 6 bases of the junction unmatched. The CDR3 bases are TGTGCCAGCAGCTTTACAGGGGGCCGGAGCTCCTACGAGCAGTACTTC. Protein sequence: CASSFTGGRSSYEQYF. The full variable domain, in which reference TRBV7-9 and TRBJ2-7 provide the parts outside the CDR3, is DTGVSQNPRHKITKRGQNVTFRCDPISEHNRLYWYRQTLGQGPEFLTYFQNEAQLEKSRLLSDRFSAERPKGSFSTLEIQRTEQGDSAMYLCASSFTGGRSSYEQYFGPGTRLTVT.

The chain is built from TRBV6-2 or TRBV6-3 and TRBJ1-1; D is undetermined. The germline gives CDR1 MNHEY, CDR2 SVGEGT. V lost 6 bases and J 7 bases, leaving 6 bases between the germline ends. The CDR3 sequence is 10 residues long. CDR3 region: CASSSGEAFF. The DNA of the CDR3 is TGTGCCAGCAGCTCAGGTGAAGCTTTCTTT.

This clone has just one count. The chain has TRBV28 and TRBJ1-5, with D perhaps matching TRBD1 (5 bases). There are 12 residues in the CDR3. Germline values: CDR1 MDHEN, CDR2 SYDVKM. V shed 6 bases and J shed 2 bases, with 5 bases lying between them. The CDR3 sequence: CASRQGNQPQHF. The CDR3 coding sequence is TGTGCCAGCAGACAGGGCAATCAGCCCCAGCATTTT.

In DNA form, the CDR3 reads TGCGCCAGCAGCCGCCTAACGGGGGGGCAGGTCAATGAGCAGTTCTTC. It yields the protein CASSRLTGGQVNEQFF. The chain has TRBV5-1 and TRBJ2-1; 8 nucleotides line up with TRBD2. V gave up 4 bases and J gave up 6 bases; unmatched junction bases: 12. Germline CDR1 and CDR2: SGHRS and YFSETQ. The CDR3 runs 16 residues. Full variable domain (rest looked up from reference TRBV5-1 and TRBJ2-1): KAGVTQTPRYLIKTRGQQVTLSCSPISGHRSVSWYQQTPGQGLQFLFEYFSETQRNKGNFPGRFSGRQFSNSRSEMNVSTLELGDSALYLCASSRLTGGQVNEQFFGPGTRLTVL.

V and J are TRBV14 and TRBJ2-1; D may be TRBD2 (7 bases). Trimming took off 0 bases at V and 8 bases at J, with 17 bases between the two ends. This CDR3 comprises 16 residues. From germline, CDR1 is SGHDN and CDR2 FVKESK. This CDR3 reads CASSQEKGGAQYEQFF. CDR3 sequence (DNA): TGTGCCAGCAGCCAAGAGAAGGGGGGGGCCCAGTATGAGCAGTTCTTC.

The gene calls are TRBV4-1 and TRBJ1-1, with unresolved D. With 0 bases removed from V and 4 bases from J, the gap between germline ends came to 6 bases. Germline V CDR1 and CDR2: MGHRA, YSYEKL. The CDR3 sequence is 13 residues long. CDR3 in DNA: TGCGCCAGCAGCCAAGATCTCCCCACTGAAGCTTTCTTT. It specifies CASSQDLPTEAFF.

The V call is TRBV9, the J call TRBJ2-7; 9 nucleotides align to TRBD2. CDR1 is SGDLS, CDR2 YYNGEE, per germline. The CDR3 has 15 amino acids. With 0 bases clipped from V and 2 bases from J, the junction kept 3 bases outside the gene matches. CDR3 DNA sequence: TGTGCCAGCAGCGTAGGTAGCGGGAGAGCCTACGAGCAGTACTTC. It is translated as CASSVGSGRAYEQYF.

V gene TRBV28 combines with J gene TRBJ1-6; no definite D call. CDR1 MDHEN and CDR2 SYDVKM come from the germline V gene. The CDR3 sequence is 14 residues long. V lost 6 bases and J 7 bases, leaving 13 bases between the germline ends. The CDR3 loop reads CASRPPIRNSPLHF. DNA for the CDR3: TGTGCCAGCAGGCCTCCGATTCGGAATTCACCCCTCCACTTT. The variable domain in full, with the rest retrieved from reference TRBV28 and TRBJ1-6, is DVKVTQSSRYLVKRTGEKVFLECVQDMDHENMFWYRQDPGLGLRLIYFSYDVKMKEKGDIPEGYSVSREKKERFSLILESASTNQTSMYLCASRPPIRNSPLHFGNGTRLTVT.

The chain employs TRBV25-1 and TRBJ1-2; possibly TRBD1 for D (5 bases). V lost 4 bases and J lost 2, with 11 bases in between. The germline gives CDR1 MGHDK, CDR2 SYGVNS. The CDR3 has 14 residues. CDR3 amino acids: CASSADTLNYGYTF. CDR3 in DNA: TGTGCCAGCAGTGCGGACACCCTCAACTATGGCTACACCTTC.

The rearrangement joins TRBV30 to TRBJ2-5, with 12 bases matching TRBD2. V shed 1 base and J 4 bases; nucleotides not matched to a gene: 4. Looked up from germline, CDR1 is GTSNPN and CDR2 is SVGIG (reference sequence). CDR3 size: 15 residues. CDR3 amino acids: CAWSAGLAGTETQYF. The CDR3 DNA reads as TGTGCCTGGAGTGCCGGACTAGCGGGGACAGAGACCCAGTACTTC.

The CDR3 sequence is CATSERQETQYF. The CDR3 nucleotides read TGTGCCACCAGTGAGCGGCAAGAGACCCAGTACTTC. The chain combines TRBV24-1 with TRBJ2-5; unclear D gene. Germline V gives CDR1 KGHDR, CDR2 SFDVKD. Trimming stripped 4 bases from V and 2 bases from J, with 4 bases between. The CDR3 extends over 12 amino acids.

A few counts support this clone. The CDR3 region is CASSLGARGEAFF. The CDR3 coding sequence is TGCGCCAGCAGCTTGGGGGCTCGGGGTGAAGCTTTCTTT. The rearrangement links TRBV5-1 to TRBJ1-1; no clear D gene. V shed 0 bases and J shed 7 bases, with 10 bases lying between them. Germline V CDR1 and CDR2: SGHRS, YFSETQ. This CDR3 is built from 13 residues. The full variable domain, its missing parts supplied by reference TRBV5-1 and TRBJ1-1, is KAGVTQTPRYLIKTRGQQVTLSCSPISGHRSVSWYQQTPGQGLQFLFEYFSETQRNKGNFPGRFSGRQFSNSRSEMNVSTLELGDSALYLCASSLGARGEAFFGQGTRLTVV.

V gene TRBV10-3 combines with J gene TRBJ1-6; 7 bases match TRBD1. Germline CDR1 ENHRY, CDR2 SYGVKD. The length of the CDR3 is 15 residues. Trimming removed 6 bases from V and 8 bases from J; junction bases left unmatched: 10. Here the CDR3 reads CAIRADRDRYSPLHF. In DNA, the CDR3 is TGTGCCATCAGGGCAGACAGGGACCGATATTCACCCCTCCACTTT.

The chain links TRBV6-1 to TRBJ1-2; 9 nucleotides line up with TRBD1. After removal of 0 bases from V and 3 bases from J, the junction contained 2 bases not matched to a gene. Germline-derived CDR1 and CDR2 are MNHNS and SASEGT. The CDR3 is 15 residues long. CDR3 DNA: TGTGCCAGCAGTGAAGCAGGACAGGGGTACTATGGCTACACCTTC. Its translation is CASSEAGQGYYGYTF.

The chain is built from TRBV9 and TRBJ2-3, with D unresolved. CDR1 and CDR2 from the germline V gene are SGDLS and YYNGEE. V was clipped by 2 bases and J by 1 base, with 11 bases between them. CDR3 size: 15 residues. CDR3 sequence (DNA): TGTGCCAGCAGCGTGGCCCCGGCGGGCACAGATACGCAGTATTTT. It is translated as CASSVAPAGTDTQYF.

This chain connects TRBV28 to TRBJ2-7, with a weak D call TRBD2 (7 bases). CDR1 and CDR2 (germline): MDHEN, SYDVKM. V lost 3 bases, J lost 5 bases, and 8 bases lay in between. The CDR3 has 12 amino acids. Here the CDR3 DNA reads TGTGCCAGCAGTTTGGGGGGGCACGAGCAGTACTTC. Translation gives CASSLGGHEQYF.

V usage is TRBV5-1 and J usage is TRBJ1-1; 10 bases fit TRBD1. The CDR3 runs 19 residues. Looked up from germline, CDR1 is SGHRS and CDR2 is YFSETQ. J was trimmed by 1 base and V by 3 bases; bases with no gene match: 15. CDR3 region: CASSSNPGTGVGENTEAFF. The CDR3 DNA sequence: TGCGCCAGCAGCTCCAACCCCGGGACAGGGGTGGGGGAGAACACTGAAGCTTTCTTT.

The chain links TRBV11-2 to TRBJ2-2; D perhaps matches TRBD1 (6 bases). V shed 0 bases and J shed 1 base, with 15 bases lying between them. Per germline, CDR1 SGHAT and CDR2 FQNNGV. The CDR3 length is 18 residues. The CDR3 DNA sequence: TGTGCCAGCAGCTTAGAAGGCCCGGGACAACTGAACACCGGGGAGCTGTTTTTT. This sequence encodes CASSLEGPGQLNTGELFF.